This TCR beta chain was recovered during a study of regulatory T cells in long-lasting Graves disease (dated by TCRdb to the early 2020s). Describing the broader study: Newly diagnosed Graves' disease patients had taken antithyroid drugs for less than 3 months. Patients with persistent Graves' disease were compared with patients with newly diagnosed Graves' disease using TCR sequencing and RNA sequencing of peripheral blood. A total of approximately 35 samples were covered by TCR sequencing, comprising some 13 persistent and around 20 newly diagnosed Graves' disease patients. The study was registered as a clinical trial and conducted in China.

Overall study outcomes, separate from this receptor: Sequencing and analysis were limited to the TCR beta chain. Persistent disease showed preferential use of TRBV28, TRBJ1-2 and TRBJ2-5, whereas newly diagnosed disease favored TRBV20-1 and TRBJ2-1. Persistent Graves' disease patients showed lower TCR Shannon entropy and fewer highly expanded clones than newly diagnosed patients, suggesting clonal expansion. The small sample size was acknowledged by the authors as a limitation that may reduce accuracy. A larger number of public clonotypes was shared among persistent patients (more than 2,500) than among newly diagnosed patients (approximately 1,000). Peripheral blood alone was examined, since thyroid tissue, which constituted the primary lesion, could not be accessed.

What the time point label conveys for this sample: newly diagnosed GD, antithyroid drugs for less than 3 months. For both TCR sequencing and RNA sequencing, RNA was extracted from PBMCs using TRIzol. Graves' disease was diagnosed according to American Thyroid Association guidelines. The patients came from an endocrinology department in Xi'an, China. Each patient gave around 9 milliliters of peripheral blood, collected in an EDTA anticoagulant tube. Ficoll Paque Plus density gradient separation was used to isolate PBMCs, and no further T cell sorting was done. RNA quality was checked with an Agilent 2100 Bioanalyzer and agarose gel, and concentration with a NanoDrop 2000. The germline V gene (reference sequence) gives CDR1 as MNHEY and CDR2 as SMNVEV. The V and J ends are trimmed by 5 bases and 0 bases, leaving 10 bases between them. There are 14 amino acids in the CDR3, from cysteine to phenylalanine inclusive. Only CDR3 DNA is held: 42 bases, read in frame from base 1.

This clonotype appeared a few times. The antigen it recognizes is unknown. The record has no base qualities; no much larger clone is one base away. The library relied on multiplex PCR. Sequenced on an Illumina HiSeq 4000. TCR beta libraries were built with iRepertoire HTBI primers and Arm-PCR amplification of CDR3 regions. Gel purification was performed on PCR products prior to sequencing. Concerning the study's data processing: A total of fewer than 80 TRBV and under 15 TRBJ segments were identified across samples and were used for gene usage analysis of CDR3 amino acid clonotypes. Filtered high-quality paired reads were merged into contigs using COPE and FqMerger. BLAST was used to align contigs to IMGT TRBV, TRBD and TRBJ reference genes, with CDR3 defined following IMGT. Any clonotype with a frequency above 0.1% was counted as a highly expanded clone. Repertoire diversity was measured by Shannon entropy, and V-J evenness by the Gini coefficient. A clonotype found in more than one individual was treated as public. The public reads were quality trimmed at Q25 with fastp and then assembled into clones with MiXCR by TCRdb, keeping productive beta chains. Entries that share a CDR3 protein sequence are merged under the most common genes and DNA. The V and J calls shown here were made by TCRdb, not taken from the authors' results. In all, the sample holds about 400,000 distinct CDR3 sequences, and less than 20% of those were seen once. The ten largest clonotypes hold about a fifth of the sample.

Specimen: peripheral blood mononuclear cells (PBMCs), collected at new diagnosis, from a patient treated with antithyroid drugs. The origin of this receptor is a female donor with Graves disease. In this chain, TRBV27 is recombined with TRBJ1-1, and possibly TRBD1, on 6 matching bases. The sequenced DNA: TGTGCCAGCAGTAATACAGGGTTGAACACTGAAGCTTTCTTT. Translated, it gives CASSNTGLNTEAFF.